This TCR beta chain stems from a study of beta chain features in type 1 diabetes. Regarding the study as a whole: The cDNA sequencing approach could over-represent high-TCR-expressing cells. TCRB CDR3s from Type 1 diabetes patients were moderately but significantly shorter in all four CD4+ subsets.

The CDR3 is made up of 14 amino acids. The V and J ends lost 0 bases and 2 bases, in that order; junction bases with no gene match: 1. Germline CDR1 is LNHNV and CDR2 is YYDKDF (reference sequence). Remarks on this clone: The target antigen is unknown.

Every bit of the isolated RNA underwent reverse transcription, so sequencing read expressed TCRB transcripts. Each sample of naive, central memory or regulatory T cells had, on average, approximately 3.5 million reads. Repertoires were generated with immunoSEQ multiplex PCR, while TCRdb's copy carries only in-frame clones and drops some. The sample has about 340,000 clones, 13% seen once. The chain joins TRBV15 to TRBJ2-7, with 7 nucleotides matching TRBD2. Material for sequencing was naive CD4+ T cells from blood. The clonotype comes from a woman between 18 and 29 years old with type 1 diabetes. CDR3 coding DNA: TGTGCCACCAGCAGAGATGCGGGGGCCTACGAGCAGTACTTC. Amino acids: CATSRDAGAYEQYF. The full variable domain, with the rest looked up from reference TRBV15 and TRBJ2-7, is DAMVIQNPRYQVTQFGKPVTLSCSQTLNHNVMYWYQQKSSQAPKLLFHYYDKDFNNEADTPDNFQSRRPNTSFCFLDIRSPGLGDTAMYLCATSRDAGAYEQYFGPGTRLTVT.